This TCR beta chain comes out of a study of T cell repertoires in cytomegalovirus infection. TCRdb analysed the reads with MiXCR anew, one entry per CDR3 protein. The sample has roughly 500,000 distinct CDR3 sequences; more than 30% are singletons. To note about this clonotype: Its antigen is not known.

CDR3 length equals 16 residues. The V gene lost 7 bases and the J gene lost 5 bases, with 22 bases spanning the gap. Germline V gene sequence: CDR1 LNHDA, CDR2 SQIVND (reference sequence). The receptor comes from a human donor in good health (CMV status not recorded). Some clones in this sample may be carry-over from other donors' samples. The sample consisted of cultured PBMCs, taken from culture after CMV antigen stimulation. V gene TRBV19 combines with J gene TRBJ2-3; maybe TRBD1 (9 bases). CDR3 residues: CASTLGGGQGLDTQYF. The CDR3 DNA reads TGTGCCAGTACCCTCGGGGGGGGACAGGGTTTAGATACGCAGTATTTT.